A selection of T cell receptor beta chains follows, all from one sample in a study of Graves' ophthalmopathy and Graves' hyperthyroidism. TCRdb reprocessed the multiplex PCR reads with MiXCR, giving one entry per CDR3 protein. The table lists around 170,000 distinct CDR3 sequences, roughly 37% of them singletons, with roughly 5.2% in the top ten. Sequences were obtained from peripheral blood. These receptors all come from a woman between 40 and 50 years old with Graves' ophthalmopathy. CDR3s include the opening cysteine and the closing phenylalanine or tryptophan. The D gene is left open where the match is weak. Clone size, where shown, is once, few, many, or a class for clones that have expanded.

D	J	V	size	DNA	CDR3
.	TRBJ2-7	TRBV5-1	many	TGCGCCAGCAGCTGGAGGGGGATCTCCTACGAGCAGTACTTC	CASSWRGISYEQYF
.	TRBJ1-1	TRBV7-6	.	TGTGCCAGCAGCCCCGCACAGGGTAACACTGAAGCTTTCTTT	CASSPAQGNTEAFF
.	TRBJ1-1	TRBV6-1	many	TGTGCCGTTTCTCTCAGGGAGGCCACTGAAGCTTTCTTT	CAVSLREATEAFF
TRBD2	TRBJ2-5	TRBV12-3/TRBV12-4	.	TGTGCCAGCAGTTTGGGCGGGAGAACAGAGACCCAGTACTTC	CASSLGGRTETQYF
.	TRBJ1-2	TRBV6-1	many	TGTGCCAGCAGTGGGCCCGGGGTAGCTAACTATGGCTACACCTTC	CASSGPGVANYGYTF
.	TRBJ1-2	TRBV6-2/TRBV6-3	.	TGTGCCAGCAGTTACGCTGTACAGGGAATTATGGGCTACACCTTC	CASSYAVQGIMGYTF
.	TRBJ2-2	TRBV12-3/TRBV12-4	few	TGTGCCAGCAGTTTCGCCAGGAGGACCGGGGAGCTGTTTTTT	CASSFARRTGELFF
.	TRBJ2-7	TRBV24-1	.	TGTGCCACCAGTGATGGAGTACAAACTACGACGCAGTACTTC	CATSDGVQTTTQYF
TRBD1	TRBJ1-5	TRBV12-3/TRBV12-4	many	TGTGCCAGCAGTTCAGCACAGGGGTTACAGCCCCAACATTTT	CASSSAQGLQPQHF
.	TRBJ1-1	TRBV28	few	TGTGCCAGCAGCCGCCGAACCGAAGCTTTCTTT	CASSRRTEAFF
.	TRBJ1-1	TRBV28	.	TGTGCCAGCAGTTTAGATAGTCTCCCTGAAGCTTTCTTT	CASSLDSLPEAFF
.	TRBJ1-2	TRBV15	many	TGTGCCACCAGCAGAGTTGGCAGTCAAGACTATGGCTACACCTTC	CATSRVGSQDYGYTF
TRBD2	TRBJ2-7	TRBV27	.	TGTGCCAGCAGTAGGGGACTAGCGGGAGCATTAAAGCAGTACTTC	CASSRGLAGALKQYF
.	TRBJ1-6	TRBV7-2	.	TGTGCCAGCAGCCCGGGGGGGGGCTGGTCACCCCTCCACTTT	CASSPGGGWSPLHF
.	TRBJ2-7	TRBV25-1	many	TGTGCCAGCAAGAACAGGAACTCCTACGAGCAGTACTTC	CASKNRNSYEQYF
TRBD1	TRBJ2-7	TRBV28	.	TGTGCCAACGGGGACAGGGGACCCTACGAGCAGTACTTC	CANGDRGPYEQYF
TRBD2	TRBJ2-7	TRBV5-1	many	TGCGCCAGCAGCTGGGGACTAGCGGGAGCAGGGGAGCAGTACTTC	CASSWGLAGAGEQYF
TRBD2	TRBJ2-5	TRBV28	.	TGTGCCAGCAACCGCGGGGGGCTGAAGGGGGAGACCCAGTACTTC	CASNRGGLKGETQYF
.	TRBJ1-2	TRBV11-2	many	TGTGCCAGCAGCTTATCGACAGATGGCTACACCTTC	CASSLSTDGYTF
.	TRBJ2-7	TRBV6-5	once	TGTGCCAGCAGTTACTCGAGAACTACAGGGTCCGAGCAGTACTTC	CASSYSRTTGSEQYF
.	TRBJ2-7	TRBV12-3/TRBV12-4	few	TGTGCCAGCAGTAGTGTGGGAGGAGGGTACGAGCAGTACTTC	CASSSVGGGYEQYF
TRBD1	TRBJ2-5	TRBV7-2	many	TGTGCCAGCAGCTCAGACAGGGGTGGAGAGACCCAGTACTTC	CASSSDRGGETQYF
.	TRBJ1-1	TRBV2	.	TGTGCCAGCCGCCCGGGGGGCCAGAACACTGAAGCTTTCTTT	CASRPGGQNTEAFF
.	TRBJ1-1	TRBV5-8	many	TGTGCCAGCAGCTTATTACCGGCGACACAGAACACTGAAGCTTTCTTT	CASSLLPATQNTEAFF
TRBD2	TRBJ2-2	TRBV29-1	.	TGCAGCGTTGTCGGACTAGCATCCACCGGGGAGCTGTTTTTT	CSVVGLASTGELFF
TRBD1	TRBJ1-1	TRBV10-3	.	TGTGCCATCGGACAGGGGAATTTGGGCGCTTTCTTT	CAIGQGNLGAFF
.	TRBJ1-5	TRBV28	.	TGTGCCAGCAGTTTCCGAAGCGGGGCGCAGCCCCAGCATTTT	CASSFRSGAQPQHF
TRBD1	TRBJ1-2	TRBV6-2/TRBV6-3	.	TGTGCCAGCAGTCCGGGACAGACTGAGTATTATGGCTACACCTTC	CASSPGQTEYYGYTF
.	TRBJ1-3	TRBV7-2	many	TGTGCCAGCAGCTCCGGGACACGGAGAAACACCATATATTTT	CASSSGTRRNTIYF
.	TRBJ2-7	TRBV6-5	few	TGTGCCAGCAGCTACGAGCGGTCCGAGCAGTACTTC	CASSYERSEQYF
.	TRBJ1-5	TRBV6-5	many	TGTGCCAGCCTCCGGGGGGACGAAGGTCAGCCCCAGCATTTT	CASLRGDEGQPQHF
TRBD1	TRBJ2-7	TRBV20-1	many	TGCAGTGCTAACTGGGACAGGGGGCACTACGAGCAGTACTTC	CSANWDRGHYEQYF
TRBD2	TRBJ2-2	TRBV12-3/TRBV12-4	.	TGTGCCAGCAGTTGGACCGGGACTAGCGGGAATAGGAACACCGGGGAGCTGTTTTTT	CASSWTGTSGNRNTGELFF
TRBD2	TRBJ2-5	TRBV4-1	few	TGCGCCAGCAGCCAAGAACCGGGACTAGCTAAAGAGACCCAGTACTTC	CASSQEPGLAKETQYF
.	TRBJ1-1	TRBV18	many	TGTGCCAGCTCACCACTCCCGGGGGACACTGAAGCTTTCTTT	CASSPLPGDTEAFF
TRBD1	TRBJ1-1	TRBV28	many	TGTGCCAGCAGTAGGACAGGGGATTCCACTGAAGCTTTCTTT	CASSRTGDSTEAFF
.	TRBJ2-7	TRBV28	.	TGTGCCAGCAGTTTAGAGGCATTGGTCTACGAGCAGTACTTC	CASSLEALVYEQYF
.	TRBJ1-1	TRBV6-1	many	TGTGCCAGCAGTGAACAGGGTGGGACTGAAGCTTTCTTT	CASSEQGGTEAFF